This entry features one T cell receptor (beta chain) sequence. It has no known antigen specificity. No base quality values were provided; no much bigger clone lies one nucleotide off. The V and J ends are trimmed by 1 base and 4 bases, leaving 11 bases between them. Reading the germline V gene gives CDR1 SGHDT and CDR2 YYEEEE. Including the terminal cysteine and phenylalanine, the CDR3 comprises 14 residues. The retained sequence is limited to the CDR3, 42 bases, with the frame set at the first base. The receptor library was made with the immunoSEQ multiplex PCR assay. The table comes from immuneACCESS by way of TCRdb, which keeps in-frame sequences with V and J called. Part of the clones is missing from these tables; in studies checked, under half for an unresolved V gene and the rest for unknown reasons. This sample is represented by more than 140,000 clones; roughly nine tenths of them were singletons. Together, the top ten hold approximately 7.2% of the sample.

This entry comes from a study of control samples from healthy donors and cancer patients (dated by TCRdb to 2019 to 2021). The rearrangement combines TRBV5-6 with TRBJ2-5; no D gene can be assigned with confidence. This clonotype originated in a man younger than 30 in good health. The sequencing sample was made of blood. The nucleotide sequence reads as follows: TGTGCCAGCAGCTTGATAGGGCAGGCAGAGACCCAGTACTTC. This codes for CASSLIGQAETQYF.